The 5 T cell receptor beta chains in this list originate from one sample, sequenced in a study of CD8 T cell repertoires and HIV-1 epitope variants. Sequencing was performed with immunoSEQ multiplex PCR; in TCRdb, only in-frame clones are kept and a portion is missing. The profile shows tens of thousands of clones, around 67% of them singletons. The sequenced sample consisted of uncultured baseline CD8+ T cells from peripheral blood mononuclear cells (PBMCs). Source of these receptors: a male donor with HIV.

The chain couples TRBV7-2 to TRBJ2-5; D assignment may be TRBD1 or TRBD2 (5 bases each). Trimming cost V 4 bases and J 5 bases, with 14 bases left between them. CDR1 SGHTA and CDR2 FQGNSA come from the germline V gene. CDR3 length equals 14 residues. Written as DNA, the CDR3 is TGTGCCAGCAGCTCCGTCGGGGCCGGGGAGACCCAGTACTTC. Translated, it gives CASSSVGAGETQYF. Full variable domain (remainder filled in from reference TRBV7-2 and TRBJ2-5): GAGVSQSPSNKVTEKGKDVELRCDPISGHTALYWYRQSLGQGLEFLIYFQGNSAPDKSGLPSDRFSAERTGGSVSTLTIQRTQQEDSAVYLCASSSVGAGETQYFGPGTRLLVL.

The V and J genes are TRBV5-6 and TRBJ1-2, with 8 bases that match TRBD1. Germline CDR1 is SGHDT and CDR2 is YYEEEE. The CDR3 runs 15 residues. V gave up 3 bases and J gave up 6 bases; unmatched junction bases: 10. As DNA, the CDR3 is TGTGCCAGCAGCTACCCTACAGGGGGGCGAGATGGCTACACCTTC. Its protein product is CASSYPTGGRDGYTF. The full variable domain, with the rest looked up from reference TRBV5-6 and TRBJ1-2, is DAGVTQSPTHLIKTRGQQVTLRCSPKSGHDTVSWYQQALGQGPQFIFQYYEEEERQRGNFPDRFSGHQFPNYSSELNVNALLLGDSALYLCASSYPTGGRDGYTFGSGTRLTVV.

The gene calls are TRBV7-6 and TRBJ1-5; 9 positions match TRBD1. CDR1 and CDR2 from the germline V gene are SGHVS and FNYEAQ. The junction had 6 bases not matched to a gene; V was cut back by 6 bases and J by 3 bases. The length of the CDR3 is 15 residues. The CDR3 loop reads CASSLTGGINQPQHF. Here the CDR3 DNA reads TGTGCCAGCAGTCTTACAGGGGGCATCAATCAGCCCCAGCATTTT.

The rearrangement joins TRBV18 to TRBJ1-2, with 7 positions matching TRBD1. V lost 3 bases, J lost 4 bases, and 11 bases stayed unmatched. The CDR3 totals 16 residues. CDR1 is KGHSH and CDR2 is LQKENI in the germline V gene. The CDR3 coding sequence is TGTGCCAGCTCACCTACCCTGGAGGGGGCACCCTATGGCTACACCTTC. Amino acid sequence: CASSPTLEGAPYGYTF.

The CDR3 DNA reads TGTGCCAGCAGCGAAGGACTAGCGGGGGGCCAGGTCGAGACCCAGTACTTC. This codes for CASSEGLAGGQVETQYF. The rearrangement uses TRBV5-4 and TRBJ2-5, with 14 bases identical to TRBD2. The germline V gene has CDR1 SGHNT and CDR2 YYREEE (reference sequence). This CDR3 spans 17 amino acids. J was trimmed by 5 bases and V by 4 bases; bases with no gene match: 10.